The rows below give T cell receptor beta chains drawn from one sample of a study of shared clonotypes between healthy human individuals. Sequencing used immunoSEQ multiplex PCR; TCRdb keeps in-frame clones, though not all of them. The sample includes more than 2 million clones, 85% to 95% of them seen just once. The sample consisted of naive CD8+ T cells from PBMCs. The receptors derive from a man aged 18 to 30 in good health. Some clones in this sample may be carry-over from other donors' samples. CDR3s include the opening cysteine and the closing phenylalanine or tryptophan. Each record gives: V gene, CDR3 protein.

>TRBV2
CASSPADGGLADNEQFF
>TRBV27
CASSKGGRTNEKLFF
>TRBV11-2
CASSWSIPNTEAFF
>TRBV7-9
CASSPSDRGLGNEQFF
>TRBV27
CASSSDGGQNYGYTF
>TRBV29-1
CSAEGDSYEQYF
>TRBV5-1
CASSLGEPYEQYF
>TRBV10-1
CASSGALAENTYEQYF
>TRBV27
CASSYRSSYNEQFF
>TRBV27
CASSLSGRVYEQFF
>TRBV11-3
CASSFGLAYEQYF
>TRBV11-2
CASSPQVMNTEAFF
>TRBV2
CASSTSDSYEQYF
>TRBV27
CASSLFQTGGNYGYTF
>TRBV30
CAWSVRWGRGETQYF
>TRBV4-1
CASSQDLNIQYF
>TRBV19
CASRHKNTEAFF